The clone carrying this T cell receptor beta chain was found a few times. The antigen is unknown. This sample is drawn from a study of beta chain features in type 1 diabetes. Isolated RNA was reverse transcribed in full, so expressed TCRB transcripts were sequenced. The protocol was immunoSEQ multiplex PCR, while the TCRdb copy is restricted to in-frame clones and leaves out a portion. Of 250,000 to 300,000 clones listed, 13% to 15% are singletons. General observations from the study: In all four CD4+ subsets, TCRB CDR3 length was significantly, moderately reduced in type 1 diabetes.

The CDR3 consists of 12 residues. In germline, CDR1 is SEHNR, CDR2 FQNEAQ (reference sequence). V lost 3 bases and J lost 6, with 7 bases in between. This receptor was identified in a man younger than 45 with type 1 diabetes. This chain links TRBV7-9 with TRBJ2-3; D call uncertain. The sample comprised naive CD4+ T cells from blood. The CDR3 region is CASSLAVDTQYF. The CDR3 region has the DNA TGTGCCAGCAGCTTGGCGGTGGATACGCAGTATTTT.